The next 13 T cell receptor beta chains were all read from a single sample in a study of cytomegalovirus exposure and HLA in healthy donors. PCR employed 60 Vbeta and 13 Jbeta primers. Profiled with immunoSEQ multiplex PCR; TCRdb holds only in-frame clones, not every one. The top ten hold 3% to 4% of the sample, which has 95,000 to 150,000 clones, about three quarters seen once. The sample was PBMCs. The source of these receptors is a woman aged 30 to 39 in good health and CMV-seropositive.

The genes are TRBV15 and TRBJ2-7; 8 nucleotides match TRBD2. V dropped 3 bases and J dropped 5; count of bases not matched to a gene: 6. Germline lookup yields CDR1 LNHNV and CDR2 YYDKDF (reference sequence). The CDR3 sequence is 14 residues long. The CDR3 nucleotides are TGTGCCACCAGCAGGGACGGACTAGCTCACGAGCAGTACTTC. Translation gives CATSRDGLAHEQYF.

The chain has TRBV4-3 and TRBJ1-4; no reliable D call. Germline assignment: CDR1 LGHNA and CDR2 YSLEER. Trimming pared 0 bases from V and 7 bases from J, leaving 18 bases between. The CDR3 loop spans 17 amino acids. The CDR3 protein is CASSQERVGTVGEKLFF. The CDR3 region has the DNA TGCGCCAGCAGCCAAGAGAGGGTGGGAACAGTCGGTGAAAAACTGTTTTTT.

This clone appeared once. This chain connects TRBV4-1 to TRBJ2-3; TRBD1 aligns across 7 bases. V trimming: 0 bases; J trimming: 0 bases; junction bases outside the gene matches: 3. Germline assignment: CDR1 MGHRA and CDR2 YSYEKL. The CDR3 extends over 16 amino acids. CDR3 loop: CASSQDRGGSTDTQYF. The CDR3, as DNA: TGCGCCAGCAGCCAAGATAGAGGGGGCAGCACAGATACGCAGTATTTT.

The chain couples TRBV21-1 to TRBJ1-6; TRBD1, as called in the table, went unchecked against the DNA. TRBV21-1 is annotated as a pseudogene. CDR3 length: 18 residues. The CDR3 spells CASSNHLRQGAWNSPLHF. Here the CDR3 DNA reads TGTGCCAGCAGCAACCACCTAAGGCAGGGGGCATGGAATTCACCCCTCCACTTT.

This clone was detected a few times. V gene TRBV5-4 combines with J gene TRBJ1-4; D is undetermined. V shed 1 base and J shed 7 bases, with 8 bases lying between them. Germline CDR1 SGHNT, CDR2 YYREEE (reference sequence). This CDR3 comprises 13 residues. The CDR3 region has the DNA TGTGCCAGCAGCTTGTTACCCGGTGAAAAACTGTTTTTT. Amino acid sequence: CASSLLPGEKLFF.

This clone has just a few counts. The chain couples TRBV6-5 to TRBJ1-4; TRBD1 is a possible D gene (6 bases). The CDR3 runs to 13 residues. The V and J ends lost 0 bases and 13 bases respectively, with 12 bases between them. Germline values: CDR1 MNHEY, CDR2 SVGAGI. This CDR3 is CASSYSEQGTLFF. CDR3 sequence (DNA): TGTGCCAGCAGTTACTCTGAGCAGGGGACACTGTTTTTT.

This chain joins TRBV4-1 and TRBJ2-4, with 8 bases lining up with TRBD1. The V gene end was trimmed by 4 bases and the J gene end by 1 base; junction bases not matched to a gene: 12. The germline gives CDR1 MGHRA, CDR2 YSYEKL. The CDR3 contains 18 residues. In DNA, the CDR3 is TGCGCCAGCAGCCGACAGGGGCAGATCTTTTCGGCCAAAAACATTCAGTACTTC. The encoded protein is CASSRQGQIFSAKNIQYF.

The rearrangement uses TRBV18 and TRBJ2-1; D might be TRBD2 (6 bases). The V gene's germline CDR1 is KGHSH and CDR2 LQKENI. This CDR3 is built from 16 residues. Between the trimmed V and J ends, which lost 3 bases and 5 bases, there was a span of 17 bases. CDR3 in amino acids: CASSPAGLPSDNEQFF. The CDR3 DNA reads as TGTGCCAGCTCACCTGCGGGACTCCCATCCGACAATGAGCAGTTCTTC. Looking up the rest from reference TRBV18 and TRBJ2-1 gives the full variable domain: NAGVMQNPRHLVRRRGQEARLRCSPMKGHSHVYWYRQLPEEGLKFMVYLQKENIIDESGMPKERFSAEFPKEGPSILRIQQVVRGDSAAYFCASSPAGLPSDNEQFFGPGTRLTVL.

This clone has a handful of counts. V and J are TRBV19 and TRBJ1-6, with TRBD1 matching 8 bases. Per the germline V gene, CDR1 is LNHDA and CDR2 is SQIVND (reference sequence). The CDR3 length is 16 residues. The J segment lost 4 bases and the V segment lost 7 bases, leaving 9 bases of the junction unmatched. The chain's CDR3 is CASMDEHRGYNSPLHF. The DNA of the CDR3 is TGTGCCAGTATGGACGAACACAGGGGGTATAATTCACCCCTCCACTTT.

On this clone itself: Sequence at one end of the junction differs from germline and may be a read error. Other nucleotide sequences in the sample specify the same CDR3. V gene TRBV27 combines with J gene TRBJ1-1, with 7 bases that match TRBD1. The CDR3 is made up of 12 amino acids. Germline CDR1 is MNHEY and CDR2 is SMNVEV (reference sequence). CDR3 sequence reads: CASSRQGGEAFF. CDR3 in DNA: TGTGCCAGCAGTAGACAGGGCGGAGAAGCCTTCTTT.

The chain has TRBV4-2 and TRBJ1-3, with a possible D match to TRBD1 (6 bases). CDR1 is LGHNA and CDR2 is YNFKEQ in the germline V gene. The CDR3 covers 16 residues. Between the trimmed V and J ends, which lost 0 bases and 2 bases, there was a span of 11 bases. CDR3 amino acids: CASSQDSSGAGNTIYF. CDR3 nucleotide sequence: TGTGCCAGCAGCCAAGATAGTTCAGGGGCTGGAAACACCATATATTTT.

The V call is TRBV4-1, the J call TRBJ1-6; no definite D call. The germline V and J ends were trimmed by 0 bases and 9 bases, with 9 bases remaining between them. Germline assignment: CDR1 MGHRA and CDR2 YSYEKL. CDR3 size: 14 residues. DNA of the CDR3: TGCGCCAGCAGCCAAGATCGCGATGGTTCACCCCTCCACTTT. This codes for CASSQDRDGSPLHF.

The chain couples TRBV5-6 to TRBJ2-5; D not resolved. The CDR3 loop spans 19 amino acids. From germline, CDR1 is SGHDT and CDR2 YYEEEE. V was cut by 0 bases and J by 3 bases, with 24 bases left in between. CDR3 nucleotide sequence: TGTGCCAGCAGCTTGGCCGCCCCCCGCCCTGCCCCTAGGAAAGAGACCCAGTACTTC. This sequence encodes CASSLAAPRPAPRKETQYF.